This T cell receptor beta chain was identified during a study of immune characterization of retroperitoneal liposarcoma (dated by TCRdb to the late 2010s). On this clonotype itself: The antigen this receptor binds is unknown. No base qualities exist here, and no much larger clone lies one base off it.

The CDR3 goes from the cysteine to the phenylalanine over 16 residues. The sequence is cut down to CDR3 DNA, 48 bases in frame from base 1. Trimming at the junction amounts to 0 bases on V and 5 bases on J, and the germline ends lie 13 bases apart. Reading the germline V gene gives CDR1 SGHVS and CDR2 FQNEAQ. The library came from PCR. Sequencing was carried out with a NextSeq 500. TCRdb reworked the public reads: Q25 trimming with fastp, MiXCR clone assembly, productive beta chains retained. Each CDR3 protein appears once, grouped with its most common genes and DNA. The sample has around 3,000 distinct CDR3 sequences on record, around 46% of them singletons. The ten largest clones add up to 45% to 55% of the sample.

The clonotype comes from a male donor with retroperitoneal liposarcoma. The material sequenced was tumor tissue. This receptor chain uses TRBV7-8 and TRBJ1-4; a weak D assignment points to TRBD1 (5 bases agree). The DNA is as follows: TGTGCCAGCAGCTTAGCAGATATCGGGGGAAATGAAAAACTGTTTTTT. Its translation reads: CASSLADIGGNEKLFF.